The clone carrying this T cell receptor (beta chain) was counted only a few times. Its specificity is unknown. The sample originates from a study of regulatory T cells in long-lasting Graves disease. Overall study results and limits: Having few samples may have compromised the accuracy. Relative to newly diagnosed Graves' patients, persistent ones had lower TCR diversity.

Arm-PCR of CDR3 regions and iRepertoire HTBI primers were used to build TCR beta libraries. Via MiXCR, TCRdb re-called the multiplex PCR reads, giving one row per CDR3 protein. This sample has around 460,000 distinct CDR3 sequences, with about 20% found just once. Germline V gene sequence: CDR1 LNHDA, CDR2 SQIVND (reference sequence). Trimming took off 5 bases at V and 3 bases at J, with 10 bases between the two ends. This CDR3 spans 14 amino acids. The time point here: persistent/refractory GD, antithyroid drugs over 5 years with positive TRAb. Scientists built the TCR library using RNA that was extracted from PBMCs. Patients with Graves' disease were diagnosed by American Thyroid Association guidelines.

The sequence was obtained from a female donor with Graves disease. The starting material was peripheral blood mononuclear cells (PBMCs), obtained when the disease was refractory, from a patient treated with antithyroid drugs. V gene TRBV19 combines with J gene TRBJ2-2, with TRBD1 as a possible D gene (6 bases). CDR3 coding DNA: TGTGCCAGTAGTCTCGGGACATACACCGGGGAGCTGTTTTTT. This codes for CASSLGTYTGELFF.